This TCR beta chain was retrieved from a study of blood T cell repertoires in COVID-19. Germline CDR1 SEHNR, CDR2 FQNEAQ (reference sequence). J gave up 3 bases and V 5 bases, and 8 bases lay outside the gene matches. The CDR3 has 15 residues. Profiling relied on immunoSEQ multiplex PCR, and the TCRdb table lists in-frame clones only, not all of them. The table shows around 260,000 clones, with around 90% occurring only once. The chain has TRBV7-9 and TRBJ1-2, with 8 bases aligning to TRBD1. This clonotype was obtained from a woman aged 65 to 85 with COVID-19, enrolled during active disease. Sample: peripheral blood. CDR3 coding DNA: TGTGCCAGCAGCCCCTATACAGGGGGGGACTATGGCTACACCTTC. As protein: CASSPYTGGDYGYTF.